The following is a T cell receptor (beta chain) sequence with its context. The assay was immunoSEQ multiplex PCR, and TCRdb's table has in-frame clones only and misses some. The table includes 200,000 to 250,000 clones, around 85% detected once. This entry is derived from a study of blood T cell repertoires in COVID-19. Study at large: Samples taken during acute and convalescent COVID-19 were collected in the United States, Italy and Spain.

Looked up from germline, CDR1 is LNHDA and CDR2 is SQIVND (reference sequence). Trimming cost V 5 bases and J 6 bases; bases outside gene matches: 7. The CDR3 extends over 15 amino acids. Sample: PBMCs or T cells enriched from blood (not recorded which). The clonotype was recovered from a middle-aged woman with acute COVID-19. The J gene is TRBJ2-1, the V gene TRBV19; TRBD2 matches 10 bases. CDR3 region: CASSLIAGGANEQFF. The CDR3 coding sequence is TGTGCCAGTAGTTTAATAGCGGGAGGCGCCAATGAGCAGTTCTTC.